The 17 T cell receptor beta chains below come from one sample, sequenced in a study of cytomegalovirus exposure and HLA in healthy donors (dated by TCRdb to 2016 to 2017). The library was built by means of the immunoSEQ multiplex PCR assay. A mixture of 60 forward primers for TCR Vbeta segments and 13 reverse primers for TCR Jbeta segments was used in the multiplex PCR. TCRdb mirrors the immuneACCESS table, restricted to in-frame sequences. Some clones are absent from its copies; in checked studies, under half trace to an unresolved V gene, and the reason for the others is unknown. The sample table lists fewer than 250,000 clones, nearly 80% of them with a count of one. Approximately 1.8% of the sample is in the top ten clones. Sequencing was performed on PBMCs. The receptors derive from a male donor in good health and CMV-seronegative.

The chain has TRBV27 and TRBJ2-7; D might be TRBD2 (7 bases). The CDR3 length is 16 residues. Germline CDR1 reads MNHEY; CDR2 reads SMNVEV (reference sequence). V lost 4 bases and J 5 bases, leaving 21 bases between the germline ends. The CDR3 DNA is TGTGCCAGCAGTTCCCCCGGGGGGAGGGGGATCCACGAGCAGTACTTC. It codes for CASSSPGGRGIHEQYF.

The rearrangement uses TRBV5-1 and TRBJ2-5; 7 nucleotides match TRBD2. The junction had 7 bases not matched to a gene; V was cut back by 3 bases and J by 2 bases. The CDR3 length is 15 residues. CDR1 and CDR2 from the germline V gene are SGHRS and YFSETQ. The DNA of the CDR3 is TGCGCCAGCAGCTGGTCCGGGACTAAACAAGAGACCCAGTACTTC. The encoded protein is CASSWSGTKQETQYF.

In its sample, this clone was seen once. J is TRBJ2-7 and V is TRBV7-9, with D perhaps TRBD1 (6 bases). Trimming pared 4 bases from V and 0 bases from J, leaving 10 bases between. The CDR3 has 14 amino acids. The germline V gene has CDR1 SEHNR and CDR2 FQNEAQ (reference sequence). For the CDR3, the DNA is TGTGCCAGCAGCTCCGGGACATACTCCTACGAGCAGTACTTC. Its protein product is CASSSGTYSYEQYF.

This chain uses TRBV10-3 with TRBJ2-1, with 9 bases fitting TRBD1. CDR1 ENHRY and CDR2 SYGVKD come from the germline V gene. The J segment lost 4 bases and the V segment lost 6 bases, leaving 4 bases of the junction unmatched. This CDR3 region has 14 residues. The chain's CDR3 is CAIRETGGYNEQFF. CDR3 coding DNA: TGTGCCATCAGGGAGACAGGGGGATACAATGAGCAGTTCTTC.

The chain couples TRBV7-3 to TRBJ1-2, with 7 bases identical to TRBD1. The CDR3 has 13 amino acids. After removal of 1 base from V and 13 bases from J, the junction contained 9 bases not matched to a gene. Germline assignment: CDR1 SGHTA and CDR2 FQGTGA. The chain's CDR3 is CASSLMSGGNITF. CDR3 DNA sequence: TGTGCCAGCAGCTTAATGTCAGGGGGGAATATCACCTTC.

This chain joins TRBV9 and TRBJ1-2; perhaps TRBD1 as D (6 bases). Germline V CDR1 and CDR2: SGDLS, YYNGEE. V shed 4 bases and J shed 4 bases, with 14 bases lying between them. CDR3 length: 14 residues. The CDR3 is CASSPRGLAYGYTF. The CDR3 region has the DNA TGTGCCAGCAGCCCGAGGGGGTTGGCCTATGGCTACACCTTC. Variable domain in full (rest from reference TRBV9 and TRBJ1-2): DSGVTQTPKHLITATGQRVTLRCSPRSGDLSVYWYQQSLDQGLQFLIQYYNGEERAKGNILERFSAQQFPDLHSELNLSSLELGDSALYFCASSPRGLAYGYTFGSGTRLTVV.

The rearrangement joins TRBV6-6 to TRBJ2-3; D uncertain. This CDR3 has 15 residues. Looked up from germline, CDR1 is MNHNY and CDR2 is SVGAGI (reference sequence). The V gene lost 2 bases and the J gene lost 2 bases, with 11 bases spanning the gap. CDR3 DNA: TGTGCCAGCAGTTACGAGAGTGCGCTCACAGATACGCAGTATTTT. It is translated as CASSYESALTDTQYF.

For the CDR3, the DNA is TGCGCCAGCAGCTTGGCCGCGGGACAGGGGTATGGCTACACCTTC. The encoded protein is CASSLAAGQGYGYTF. This chain uses TRBV5-1 with TRBJ1-2, with 10 bases that match TRBD1. The CDR3 loop spans 15 amino acids. Germline assignment: CDR1 SGHRS and CDR2 YFSETQ. V lost 0 bases and J lost 5; bases outside the gene matches: 4.

There are a few counts of this clone. The V and J genes are TRBV5-1 and TRBJ2-4; D remains ambiguous. V lost 0 bases and J 0 bases, leaving 4 bases between the germline ends. The CDR3 is 14 amino acids. Germline CDR1 is SGHRS and CDR2 is YFSETQ. CDR3: CASSLDLAKNIQYF. CDR3 sequence (DNA): TGCGCCAGCAGCTTGGATCTAGCCAAAAACATTCAGTACTTC.

The count of this clone is one. This chain links TRBV21-1 with TRBJ1-5. TRBV21-1 is given as a pseudogene. The CDR3 totals 16 residues. CDR3 in amino acids: CASSGETEPGNQPQHF. DNA for the CDR3: TGTGCCAGCAGCGGCGAGACTGAACCAGGCAATCAGCCCCAGCATTTT.

V is TRBV19 and J is TRBJ2-7; D gene ambiguous. Trimming shortened V by 6 bases and J by 6 bases, and 18 bases separated the two germline ends. The CDR3 consists of 14 residues. CDR1 is LNHDA and CDR2 is SQIVND in the germline V gene (reference sequence). CDR3 in amino acids: CASSPQSAAGEQYF. CDR3 in DNA: TGTGCCAGTAGCCCACAATCTGCAGCAGGCGAGCAGTACTTC.

The CDR3 here is CASSEKGRTSGYNEQFF. For the CDR3, the DNA is TGTGCCAGCAGTGAAAAGGGCAGGACTAGCGGGTACAATGAGCAGTTCTTC. The chain has TRBV25-1 and TRBJ2-1, with 11 nucleotides matching TRBD2. The germline CDR1 and CDR2 sequences are MGHDK and SYGVNS. With 2 bases clipped from V and 4 bases from J, the junction kept 7 bases outside the gene matches. The CDR3 is 17 amino acids.

V usage is TRBV6-5 and J usage is TRBJ2-1; 11 bases are a match to TRBD2. With 6 bases clipped from V and 8 bases from J, the junction kept 9 bases outside the gene matches. The CDR3 extends over 15 amino acids. Germline lookup yields CDR1 MNHEY and CDR2 SVGAGI. The CDR3, as DNA: TGTGCCAGCAGATTAACTAGCGGGAGTAAGGATGAGCAGTTCTTC. Its protein product is CASRLTSGSKDEQFF.

This clone was seen only a few times. The rearrangement links TRBV5-4 to TRBJ1-2; 9 bases are shared with TRBD1. Germline CDR1 SGHNT, CDR2 YYREEE (reference sequence). V shed 0 bases and J 5 bases; nucleotides not matched to a gene: 8. The CDR3 is made up of 16 amino acids. Here the CDR3 reads CASSLEGLGTGYGYTF. CDR3 in DNA: TGTGCCAGCAGCTTGGAAGGTCTCGGGACAGGGTATGGCTACACCTTC.

The chain has TRBV28 and TRBJ1-5, with 9 bases fitting TRBD1. V lost 7 bases, J lost 2 bases, and 6 bases stayed unmatched. CDR1 MDHEN and CDR2 SYDVKM come from the germline V gene. The CDR3 contains 15 residues. The CDR3 DNA follows: TGTGCCAGCAACCCCGGACAGGGGCGCAATCAGCCCCAGCATTTT. The encoded protein is CASNPGQGRNQPQHF.

The rearrangement joins TRBV11-3 to TRBJ1-6; 7 positions match TRBD1. The CDR3 extends over 13 amino acids. CDR1 and CDR2 from the germline V gene are SGHNT and YENEEA. Trimming took 4 bases from V and 8 from J; bases not matched to a gene: 2. CDR3 sequence (DNA): TGTGCCAGCAGCTCTGGGACAGATTCACCCCTCCACTTT. Translating gives CASSSGTDSPLHF. Looking up the rest from reference TRBV11-3 and TRBJ1-6 gives the full variable domain: EAGVVQSPRYKIIEKKQPVAFWCNPISGHNTLYWYLQNLGQGPELLIRYENEEAVDDSQLPKDRFSAERLKGVDSTLKIQPAELGDSAVYLCASSSGTDSPLHFGNGTRLTVT.

The J gene is TRBJ2-1, the V gene TRBV5-4; 9 bases line up with TRBD2. After removal of 0 bases from V and 6 bases from J, the junction contained 7 bases not matched to a gene. This CDR3 comprises 16 residues. In germline, CDR1 is SGHNT, CDR2 YYREEE (reference sequence). CDR3 coding DNA: TGTGCCAGCAGCTTGGAGAGCGGGAGGCTCGGCAATGAGCAGTTCTTC. Amino acid sequence: CASSLESGRLGNEQFF.